This TCR beta chain comes out of a study of CD8 T cells in ankylosing spondylitis. Study observations and caveats: Blood from ankylosing spondylitis patients appeared to carry a characteristic roughly 8-variant TCR beta motif. Enrichment of disease-linked clones was reportedly significant in matched ankylosing spondylitis synovial fluid. Some motif variants were previously reported in reactive arthritis synovial fluid and blood.

Researchers built TCR beta libraries using quantitative 5'-RACE with molecular barcodes. TCRdb reprocessed the 5' RACE reads via MiXCR and lists one record per CDR3 protein. The sample yields around 890,000 distinct CDR3 sequences, 10% to 15% seen once. At least ten counts were recorded for this clonotype. Its specificity is not known. The CDR3 totals 14 residues. Per germline, CDR1 SGHRS and CDR2 YFSETQ. The junction had 9 bases not matched to a gene; V was cut back by 0 bases and J by 14 bases. The sample comprised blood, either unsorted or a sorted T cell fraction (not recorded which). The TCR comes from a male donor with ankylosing spondylitis. The chain recombines TRBV5-1 with TRBJ2-3; 10 positions agree with TRBD2. DNA of the CDR3: TGCGCCAGCAGCTTGGACACTGGGACTAGCGTTCGGTATTTT. Protein: CASSLDTGTSVRYF.